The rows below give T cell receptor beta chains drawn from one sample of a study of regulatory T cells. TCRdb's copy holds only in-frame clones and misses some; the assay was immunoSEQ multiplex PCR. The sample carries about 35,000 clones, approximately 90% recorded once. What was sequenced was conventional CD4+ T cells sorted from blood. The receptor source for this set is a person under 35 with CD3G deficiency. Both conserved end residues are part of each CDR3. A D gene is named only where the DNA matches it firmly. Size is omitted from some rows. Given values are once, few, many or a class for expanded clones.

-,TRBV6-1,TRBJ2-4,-,TGTGCCAGCAGTGTAAGGGAAGGAGCCAAAAACATTCAGTACTTC,CASSVREGAKNIQYF
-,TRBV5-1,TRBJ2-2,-,TGCGCCAGCAGCTCGGGCGGCCCCGCGAACACCGGGGAGCTGTTTTTT,CASSSGGPANTGELFF
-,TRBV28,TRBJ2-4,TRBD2,TGTGCCAGCAGTACCCAGCGGGATAGGGAAAACATTCAGTACTTC,CASSTQRDRENIQYF
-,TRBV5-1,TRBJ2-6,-,TGCGCCAGCAGCGGCCCCGGGGCCAACGTCCTGACTTTC,CASSGPGANVLTF
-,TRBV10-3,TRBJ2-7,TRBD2,TGTGCCATCAGTGAGCGGGAGCGGGGGGTGCAGTACTTC,CAISERERGVQYF
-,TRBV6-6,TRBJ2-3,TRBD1,TGTGCCAGCAGAAGGGGCAGGGGGCAAAACGCAGATACGCAGTATTTT,CASRRGRGQNADTQYF
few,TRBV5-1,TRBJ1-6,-,TGCGCCAGCAGCCCCCGGAGGGGAGAACCCCTCCACTTT,CASSPRRGEPLHF
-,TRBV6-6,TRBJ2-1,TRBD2,TGTGCCAGCAGTTACACGTCGGGAGGGCTAATGGGGTTCTTC,CASSYTSGGLMGFF
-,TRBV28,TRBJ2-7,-,TGTGCCAGCAGTTTATCAGCCTCCGCCCCCTACGAGCAGTACTTC,CASSLSASAPYEQYF
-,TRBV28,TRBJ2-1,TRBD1,TGTGCCAGCAGACTCGGGACAGGGGGAGTTGGTGAGCAGTTCTTC,CASRLGTGGVGEQFF
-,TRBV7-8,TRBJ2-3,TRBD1,TGTGCCAGCAGCATGGGCAGGGGGCAACGGACAGATACGCAGTATTTT,CASSMGRGQRTDTQYF
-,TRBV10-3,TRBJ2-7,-,TGTGCTAGTTCGGGGGGCGGCTCCTACGAGCAGTACTTC,CASSGGGSYEQYF
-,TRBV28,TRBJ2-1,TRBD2,TGTGCCAGCAGTCTCAGCGGGAGCTCCTACAATGAGCAGTTCTTC,CASSLSGSSYNEQFF
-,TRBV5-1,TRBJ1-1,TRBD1,TGCGCCAGCAGCAATCCGGGACAGGGATCTCGGGCTTTCTTT,CASSNPGQGSRAFF
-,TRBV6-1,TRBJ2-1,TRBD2,TGTGCCAGCGCGGGAGGGCGCATCCATGAGCAGTTCTTC,CASAGGRIHEQFF
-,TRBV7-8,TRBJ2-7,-,TGTGCCAGCAGCCCAGGGGTACGCTACGAGCAGTACTTC,CASSPGVRYEQYF
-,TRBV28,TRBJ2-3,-,TGTGCCAGCAGTTTAACCAGCACAGATACGCAGTATTTT,CASSLTSTDTQYF
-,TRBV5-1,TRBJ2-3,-,TGCGCCAGCAGCTTAAGTGGTTGGGATACGCAGTATTTT,CASSLSGWDTQYF
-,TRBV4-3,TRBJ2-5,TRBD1,TGCGCCAGCAGCCAAAGACAGGGTATCATGGAGACCCAGTACTTC,CASSQRQGIMETQYF
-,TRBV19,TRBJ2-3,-,TGTGCCAGTAGTATAGACCTCACAGATACGCAGTATTTT,CASSIDLTDTQYF
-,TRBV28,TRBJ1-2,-,TGTGCCAGCAGCCCTTCTAACTATGGCTACACCTTC,CASSPSNYGYTF
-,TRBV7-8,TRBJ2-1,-,TGTGCCAGCAGCTCTCTCCTAGCGAATGAGCAGTTCTTC,CASSSLLANEQFF
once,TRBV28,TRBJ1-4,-,TGTGCCAGCAGTTTAAATCCGGGAAAACTGTTTTTT,CASSLNPGKLFF
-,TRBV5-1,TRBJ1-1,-,TGCGCCAGCAGCTTCGACGGGGCCACTGAAGCTTTCTTT,CASSFDGATEAFF
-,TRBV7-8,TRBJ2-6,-,TGTGCCAGCAGCCGCGAGCGCCTCTCTGGGGCCAACGTCCTGACTTTC,CASSRERLSGANVLTF
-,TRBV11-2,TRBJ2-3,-,TGTGCCAGCAGCCTAGGCGGAGGCGCAGATACGCAGTATTTT,CASSLGGGADTQYF
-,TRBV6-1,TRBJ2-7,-,TGTGCCAGCAGTGAGAGTAACCGACCCTACGAGCAGTACTTC,CASSESNRPYEQYF
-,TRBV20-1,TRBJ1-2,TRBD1,TGCAGTGCCGGGACAGTCTATGGCTACACCTTC,CSAGTVYGYTF
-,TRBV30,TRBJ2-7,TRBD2,TGTGCCTGGACTAGCGGCCCTTACGAGCAGTACTTC,CAWTSGPYEQYF
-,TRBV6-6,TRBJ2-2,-,TGTGCCAGCAGTTACTCGATTGGAGGGACCGGGGAGCTGTTTTTT,CASSYSIGGTGELFF
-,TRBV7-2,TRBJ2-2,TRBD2,TGTGCCAGCAGCTTAGGGCGGGGGGTCCCCGGGGAGCTGTTTTTT,CASSLGRGVPGELFF
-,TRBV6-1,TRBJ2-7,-,TGTGCCAGCAGTCCTGGGACGTCTGGGCAGTACTTC,CASSPGTSGQYF
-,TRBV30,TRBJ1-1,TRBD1,TGTGCCTGGACAGGGGGCCGGAACACTGAAGCTTTCTTT,CAWTGGRNTEAFF
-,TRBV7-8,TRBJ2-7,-,TGTGCCAGCAGCTTGACAAGCTCCTACGAGCAGTACTTC,CASSLTSSYEQYF
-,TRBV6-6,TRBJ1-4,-,TGTGCCAGCAGTTACGTAAATGAAAAACTGTTTTTT,CASSYVNEKLFF
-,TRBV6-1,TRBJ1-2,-,TGTGCCAGCAGTGAAGCAGGGGAATATGGCTACACCTTC,CASSEAGEYGYTF
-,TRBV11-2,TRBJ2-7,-,TGTGCCAGCAGCTTAGACAGGGTTTACGAGCAGTACTTC,CASSLDRVYEQYF
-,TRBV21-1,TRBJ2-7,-,TGTGCCAGCAGCATCTTAGCGGACTCCTACGAGCAGTACTTC,CASSILADSYEQYF
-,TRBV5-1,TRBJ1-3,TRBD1,TGCGCCAGCAGCCCGGGACAGGGGGCCAACACCATATATTTT,CASSPGQGANTIYF
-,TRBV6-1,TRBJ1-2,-,TGTGCCAGCAGTGAAGCGCGGGGCTATGGCTACACCTTC,CASSEARGYGYTF
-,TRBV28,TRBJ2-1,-,TGTGCCAGCAACCGAAGGGGCGGAGGGGGCGGTGAGCAGTTCTTC,CASNRRGGGGGEQFF
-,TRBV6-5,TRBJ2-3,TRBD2,TGTGCCAGCAGTCGGGCGGGGGGGCCCACAGATACGCAGTATTTT,CASSRAGGPTDTQYF
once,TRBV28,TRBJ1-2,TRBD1,TGTGCCAGCAGCGATCGGACAGGGGTCGGCTACACCTTC,CASSDRTGVGYTF
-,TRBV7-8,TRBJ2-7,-,TGTGCCAGCAGCTTAGAGGTCGGTGGGGCCTACGAGCAGTACTTC,CASSLEVGGAYEQYF
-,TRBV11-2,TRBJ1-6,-,TGTGCCAGCAGCTTAGGGCTCAGGTCCGGACCCCTCCACTTT,CASSLGLRSGPLHF
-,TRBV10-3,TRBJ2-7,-,TGTGCCATCCGTAGCGGCGCGACCTACGAGCAGTACTTC,CAIRSGATYEQYF
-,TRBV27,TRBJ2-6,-,TGTGCCAGCAGACCCCGGGGAACAGGGCTGGACTCTGGGGCCAACGTCCTGACTTTC,CASRPRGTGLDSGANVLTF
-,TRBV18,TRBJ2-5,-,TGTGCCAGCTCACCCCAGGGGAAAGAGACCCAGTACTTC,CASSPQGKETQYF
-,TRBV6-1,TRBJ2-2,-,TGTGCCAGCAGCGGGACTTACCCCGGGGAGCTGTTTTTT,CASSGTYPGELFF
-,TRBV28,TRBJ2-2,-,TGTGCCAGCAGTTTCTCAGGACGGAACACCGGGGAGCTGTTTTTT,CASSFSGRNTGELFF
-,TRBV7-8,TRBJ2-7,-,TGTGCCAGCAGCCACACAGGGAACGAGCAGTACTTC,CASSHTGNEQYF